Each of the 32 T cell receptor beta chains below was sequenced from the same sample in a study of blood T cell repertoires in COVID-19. Clones were sequenced by immunoSEQ multiplex PCR, and TCRdb holds only the in-frame ones, with some missing. The table lists over 350,000 clones, about nine tenths of them singletons. The sample consisted of PBMCs or T cells enriched from blood (not recorded which). These receptors originate from a woman in her thirties or forties who had been exposed to COVID-19.

The rearrangement joins TRBV19 to TRBJ1-2; the match to TRBD1 covers 7 bases. The J segment lost 8 bases and the V segment lost 5 bases, leaving 14 bases of the junction unmatched. From germline, CDR1 is LNHDA and CDR2 SQIVND (reference sequence). The CDR3 sequence is 15 residues long. The CDR3 loop reads CASSPYGGGPRGYTF. The CDR3 region has the DNA TGTGCCAGTAGTCCCTACGGAGGGGGCCCCCGCGGCTACACCTTC.

The chain has TRBV12-3 or TRBV12-4 and TRBJ1-2; D gene uncertain. The CDR3 loop spans 13 amino acids. Trimming took 6 bases from V and 6 from J, leaving 14 bases between them. The CDR3 sequence: CASSSIRLNGYTF. In nucleotides, the CDR3 is TGTGCCAGCAGCTCCATTCGACTAAATGGCTACACCTTC.

This clone was found a few times. The chain carries TRBV19 and TRBJ2-7, with TRBD2 identical over 7 bases. V lost 1 base to trimming and J lost 6 bases; unmatched junction nucleotides: 6. The germline V gene encodes CDR1 LNHDA and CDR2 SQIVND (reference sequence). The length of the CDR3 is 14 residues. The CDR3 loop reads CASSIASGNREQYF. The CDR3 nucleotides are TGTGCCAGTAGTATAGCCAGCGGGAATCGCGAGCAGTACTTC.

The gene calls are TRBV30 and TRBJ1-5; tentative D call: TRBD1 (5 bases). This CDR3 is built from 13 residues. Germline V gives CDR1 GTSNPN, CDR2 SVGIG (reference sequence). The V and J ends lost 1 base and 5 bases respectively, with 9 bases between them. The CDR3 reads CAWSGGVDQPQHF. The CDR3 DNA sequence: TGTGCCTGGAGTGGGGGGGTAGATCAGCCCCAGCATTTT.

This clone was observed a handful of times. The rearrangement uses TRBV30 and TRBJ1-5; 10 bases line up with TRBD1. CDR3 size: 15 residues. The V gene end was trimmed by 0 bases and the J gene end by 4 bases; junction bases not matched to a gene: 3. Per the germline V gene, CDR1 is GTSNPN and CDR2 is SVGIG (reference sequence). CDR3 protein: CAWSVGGQGNQPQHF. CDR3 nucleotide sequence: TGTGCCTGGAGTGTAGGGGGACAGGGGAATCAGCCCCAGCATTTT. Based on the CDR3 plus reference TRBV30 and TRBJ1-5, the full variable domain is SQTIHQWPATLVQPVGSPLSLECTVEGTSNPNLYWYRQAAGRGLQLLFYSVGIGQISSEVPQNLSASRPQDRQFILSSKKLLLSDSGFYLCAWSVGGQGNQPQHFGDGTRLSIL.

V is TRBV27 and J is TRBJ2-5, with TRBD1 matching 7 bases. The CDR3 is 13 residues long. Germline values: CDR1 MNHEY, CDR2 SMNVEV (reference sequence). Trimming removed 6 bases from V and 4 bases from J; junction bases left unmatched: 5. The CDR3 DNA reads TGTGCCAGCAGAAGACAGGGTGTAGAGACCCAGTACTTC. It translates to CASRRQGVETQYF.

The genes are TRBV2 and TRBJ1-6; D remains unclear. The germline V and J ends were trimmed by 6 bases and 10 bases, with 16 bases remaining between them. The CDR3 covers 14 residues. Germline-derived CDR1 and CDR2 are SNHLY and FYNNEI. The CDR3 DNA is TGTGCCAGCAGAGACGGGGTTGGTTGGTCACCCCTCCACTTT. The encoded protein is CASRDGVGWSPLHF.

The V call is TRBV19, the J call TRBJ2-1, with a tentative D call TRBD2 (6 bases). The CDR3 sequence is 15 residues long. V was pared by 9 bases and J by 4 bases, with 19 bases between. CDR1 LNHDA and CDR2 SQIVND come from the germline V gene (reference sequence). As DNA, the CDR3 is TGTGCCAGCTCCCTGACTAGGAGTTTATACAATGAGCAGTTCTTC. It yields the protein CASSLTRSLYNEQFF.

The V call is TRBV25-1, the J call TRBJ2-1; D unresolved. The CDR3 length is 14 residues. Germline assignment: CDR1 MGHDK and CDR2 SYGVNS. Trimming took 6 bases from V and 2 from J, leaving 11 bases between them. The CDR3 DNA follows: TGTGCCAGCAGCCTACCCGTACCCTACAATGAGCAGTTCTTC. The encoded protein is CASSLPVPYNEQFF.

The genes are TRBV27 and TRBJ2-7; the match to TRBD2 covers 7 bases. Germline V gives CDR1 MNHEY, CDR2 SMNVEV (reference sequence). V gave up 6 bases and J gave up 0 bases; unmatched junction bases: 8. The CDR3 spans 15 residues. CDR3 protein: CASRREATFSYEQYF. In DNA form, the CDR3 reads TGTGCCAGCAGACGGGAGGCTACTTTCTCCTACGAGCAGTACTTC.

The J gene is TRBJ1-1, the V gene TRBV5-1, with D maybe TRBD1 (5 bases). Germline V gene sequence: CDR1 SGHRS, CDR2 YFSETQ. The CDR3 is made up of 14 amino acids. V dropped 2 bases and J dropped 2 bases, with 10 bases sitting between them. CDR3 nucleotide sequence: TGCGCCAGCAGCTTCAGGGTAGGAAACACTGAAGCTTTCTTT. It encodes CASSFRVGNTEAFF.

J is TRBJ2-2 and V is TRBV4-2; D is unclear. The CDR3 contains 15 residues. Germline V gene lookup returns CDR1 LGHNA and CDR2 YNFKEQ. V was clipped by 4 bases and J by 3 bases, with 12 bases between them. The CDR3 DNA reads TGTGCCAGCAGCCCCATTGACACGTACACCGGGGAGCTGTTTTTT. Translating it yields CASSPIDTYTGELFF.

The rearrangement links TRBV28 to TRBJ2-3, with D possibly matching TRBD2 (7 bases). CDR3 length equals 16 residues. CDR1 is MDHEN, CDR2 SYDVKM, per germline. With 4 bases removed from V and 4 bases from J, the gap between germline ends came to 18 bases. In DNA, the CDR3 is TGTGCCAGCAGTTCTCTTTCGGGGGGCCTGTCAGATACGCAGTATTTT. This gives the protein CASSSLSGGLSDTQYF.

The chain is built from TRBV27 and TRBJ2-1; no clear D. The ends were cut back, 5 bases at V and 0 bases at J, with 17 bases in the middle. Germline V gene sequence: CDR1 MNHEY, CDR2 SMNVEV (reference sequence). The CDR3 spans 17 residues. The CDR3 nucleotides read TGTGCCAGCAGTCTTTACAGTATTACGAGCTCCTACAATGAGCAGTTCTTC. This sequence encodes CASSLYSITSSYNEQFF.

This chain connects TRBV2 to TRBJ1-1; D is possibly TRBD1 (5 bases). The germline gives CDR1 SNHLY, CDR2 FYNNEI. V was shortened by 2 bases and J by 1 base, with 11 bases between the two germline ends. The CDR3 loop spans 15 amino acids. The CDR3 bases are TGTGCCAGCAGTGAAAGGACCGGACAGAACACTGAAGCTTTCTTT. Translating gives CASSERTGQNTEAFF.

The chain uses TRBV5-4 and TRBJ2-7; a weak D match, TRBD2 (6 bases). V lost 0 bases, J lost 4 bases, and 11 bases lay in between. The CDR3 has 14 residues. Germline assignment: CDR1 SGHNT and CDR2 YYREEE (reference sequence). The chain's CDR3 is CASSLELASYEQYF. The CDR3 nucleotides read TGTGCCAGCAGCTTGGAACTAGCATCGTACGAGCAGTACTTC. The full variable domain, with the rest looked up from reference TRBV5-4 and TRBJ2-7, is ETGVTQSPTHLIKTRGQQVTLRCSSQSGHNTVSWYQQALGQGPQFIFQYYREEENGRGNFPPRFSGLQFPNYSSELNVNALELDDSALYLCASSLELASYEQYFGPGTRLTVT.

The chain joins TRBV7-2 to TRBJ1-2; D gene ambiguous. The germline V gene encodes CDR1 SGHTA and CDR2 FQGNSA. The CDR3 covers 13 residues. Trimming left V 1 base short and J 8 bases short, with 11 bases between. CDR3 loop: CASSLVGFGGYTF. CDR3 nucleotide sequence: TGTGCCAGCAGCTTAGTTGGGTTCGGGGGCTACACCTTC. Filled out from reference TRBV7-2 and TRBJ1-2, the complete variable domain reads GAGVSQSPSNKVTEKGKDVELRCDPISGHTALYWYRQSLGQGLEFLIYFQGNSAPDKSGLPSDRFSAERTGGSVSTLTIQRTQQEDSAVYLCASSLVGFGGYTFGSGTRLTVV.

This chain joins TRBV10-3 and TRBJ1-3, with a weak D call TRBD1 (6 bases). V shed 5 bases and J shed 4 bases, with 12 bases lying between them. The CDR3 has 14 residues. Germline V gene sequence: CDR1 ENHRY, CDR2 SYGVKD. CDR3 bases: TGTGCCATCAGTTCCGACAGGTCGGGAAACACCATATATTTT. This encodes CAISSDRSGNTIYF.

The V gene is TRBV28, the J gene TRBJ1-1; TRBD1 agrees at 7 bases. Germline-derived CDR1 and CDR2 are MDHEN and SYDVKM. J was trimmed by 5 bases and V by 4 bases; bases with no gene match: 4. The CDR3 spans 13 residues. The DNA of the CDR3 is TGTGCCAGCAGTTACAGGGGATGGACTGAAGCTTTCTTT. It specifies CASSYRGWTEAFF.

This CDR3 reads CASSLVGGMGNYGYTF. The CDR3 DNA reads as TGTGCCAGCAGCTTAGTCGGAGGGATGGGTAACTATGGCTACACCTTC. The chain combines TRBV7-2 with TRBJ1-2; D ambiguous. CDR3 size: 16 residues. V was cut by 1 base and J by 1 base, with 13 bases left in between. CDR1 is SGHTA, CDR2 FQGNSA, per germline. The full variable domain, completed using reference TRBV7-2 and TRBJ1-2, is GAGVSQSPSNKVTEKGKDVELRCDPISGHTALYWYRQSLGQGLEFLIYFQGNSAPDKSGLPSDRFSAERTGGSVSTLTIQRTQQEDSAVYLCASSLVGGMGNYGYTFGSGTRLTVV.

V is TRBV19 and J is TRBJ2-3, with a tentative D call TRBD2 (7 bases). Germline V CDR1 and CDR2: LNHDA, SQIVND (reference sequence). This CDR3 region has 16 residues. Trimming removed 5 bases at V and 4 bases at J, with 19 bases between. CDR3 protein: CASSDPGGGESDTQYF. As DNA, the CDR3 is TGTGCCAGTAGTGACCCGGGCGGGGGCGAATCAGATACGCAGTATTTT.

V is TRBV3-1 (or the pseudogene TRBV3-2) and J is TRBJ2-1; 12 nucleotides agree with TRBD2. The CDR3 runs to 19 residues. Germline lookup yields CDR1 LGHDT and CDR2 YNNKEL (reference sequence). The V gene end was trimmed by 3 bases and the J gene end by 7 bases; junction bases not matched to a gene: 16. The chain's CDR3 is CASSQSPSGRARWRNEQFF. In DNA, the CDR3 is TGTGCCAGCAGCCAGTCACCTAGCGGGAGGGCCCGGTGGAGGAATGAGCAGTTCTTC.

The chain joins TRBV27 to TRBJ1-2; 8 positions match TRBD1. The V gene's germline CDR1 is MNHEY and CDR2 SMNVEV (reference sequence). With 4 bases clipped from V and 4 bases from J, the junction kept 8 bases outside the gene matches. This CDR3 has 15 amino acids. The CDR3 DNA reads TGTGCCAGCAGTTGGGATTGGACAGGGAGCTATGGCTACACCTTC. Its translation is CASSWDWTGSYGYTF.

This clone has a handful of counts. The rearrangement uses TRBV15 and TRBJ1-4; possible D gene TRBD1, 5 bases. The CDR3 is made up of 15 amino acids. Trimming removed 1 base from V and 7 bases from J, with 13 bases in between. Germline CDR1 reads LNHNV; CDR2 reads YYDKDF (reference sequence). The CDR3 DNA is TGTGCCACCAGCAGAGCGACGGGGGTGGGTGAAAAACTGTTTTTT. Protein: CATSRATGVGEKLFF.

The V gene is TRBV19, the J gene TRBJ1-1; TRBD1 might be the D (6 bases). Germline V gene lookup returns CDR1 LNHDA and CDR2 SQIVND (reference sequence). V was trimmed by 3 bases and J by 10 bases, leaving 15 bases between them. The CDR3 length is 13 residues. The CDR3 sequence: CASSIRAGERAFF. CDR3 coding DNA: TGTGCCAGTAGTATTAGGGCAGGGGAAAGAGCTTTCTTT.

The chain is built from TRBV9 and TRBJ1-2, with 9 positions matching TRBD1. Germline V gene data show CDR1 as SGDLS and CDR2 as YYNGEE. The ends lost 0 bases at V and 2 bases at J; junction bases unmatched: 2. The CDR3 runs 15 residues. The CDR3 DNA reads TGTGCCAGCAGCGTAGGACAGGGGGGGAACTATGGCTACACCTTC. This sequence encodes CASSVGQGGNYGYTF.

The rearrangement uses TRBV3-1 (or the pseudogene TRBV3-2) and TRBJ1-3; D is uncertain. This CDR3 region has 16 residues. CDR1 and CDR2 (germline): LGHDT, YNNKEL (reference sequence). Trimming stripped 1 base from V and 0 bases from J, with 10 bases between. CDR3 sequence: CASSQAWANSGNTIYF. Here the CDR3 DNA reads TGTGCCAGCAGCCAAGCGTGGGCTAACTCTGGAAACACCATATATTTT.

V is TRBV11-3 and J is TRBJ2-3; D gene uncertain. The CDR3 is made up of 12 amino acids. With 5 bases removed from V and 4 bases from J, the gap between germline ends came to 7 bases. Germline CDR1 is SGHNT and CDR2 is YENEEA. This chain's CDR3 is CASSPRADTQYF. The CDR3 nucleotides read TGTGCCAGCAGCCCACGGGCAGATACGCAGTATTTT.

The chain links TRBV27 to TRBJ1-3, with D perhaps TRBD1 (5 bases). The CDR3 runs to 18 residues. The V end lost 5 bases, the J end lost 2 bases, and 22 bases lay between the germline ends. Germline CDR1 is MNHEY and CDR2 is SMNVEV (reference sequence). CDR3 residues: CASSESPWGGLAGNTIYF. The CDR3 DNA reads as TGTGCCAGCAGTGAGTCACCATGGGGGGGTCTTGCTGGAAACACCATATATTTT.

This clone occurred once. The rearrangement uses TRBV30 and TRBJ1-2; D is unresolved. The CDR3 is 18 amino acids. Germline V gene sequence: CDR1 GTSNPN, CDR2 SVGIG (reference sequence). The V and J ends lost 0 bases and 2 bases respectively, with 22 bases between them. The CDR3 loop reads CAWSVKGLTAGWNYGYTF. In nucleotides, the CDR3 is TGTGCCTGGAGTGTGAAAGGACTCACCGCGGGGTGGAACTATGGCTACACCTTC.

The DNA for the CDR3 is TGTGCCAGTAGTCCGCGTCGACTAGCGGGAGGGGGTACGAACACCGGGGAGCTGTTTTTT. Its translation is CASSPRRLAGGGTNTGELFF. J is TRBJ2-2 and V is TRBV19; 14 bases agree with TRBD2. V lost 5 bases and J lost 0; bases outside the gene matches: 11. This CDR3 spans 20 amino acids. The germline gives CDR1 LNHDA, CDR2 SQIVND (reference sequence).

The rearrangement uses TRBV4-3 and TRBJ1-4; D is unclear. The CDR3 consists of 15 residues. The V gene's germline CDR1 is LGHNA and CDR2 YSLEER. Trimming pared 0 bases from V and 8 bases from J, leaving 13 bases between. The CDR3 protein is CASSQDFLSREKLFF. DNA for the CDR3: TGCGCCAGCAGCCAAGATTTCCTTAGCCGCGAAAAACTGTTTTTT.